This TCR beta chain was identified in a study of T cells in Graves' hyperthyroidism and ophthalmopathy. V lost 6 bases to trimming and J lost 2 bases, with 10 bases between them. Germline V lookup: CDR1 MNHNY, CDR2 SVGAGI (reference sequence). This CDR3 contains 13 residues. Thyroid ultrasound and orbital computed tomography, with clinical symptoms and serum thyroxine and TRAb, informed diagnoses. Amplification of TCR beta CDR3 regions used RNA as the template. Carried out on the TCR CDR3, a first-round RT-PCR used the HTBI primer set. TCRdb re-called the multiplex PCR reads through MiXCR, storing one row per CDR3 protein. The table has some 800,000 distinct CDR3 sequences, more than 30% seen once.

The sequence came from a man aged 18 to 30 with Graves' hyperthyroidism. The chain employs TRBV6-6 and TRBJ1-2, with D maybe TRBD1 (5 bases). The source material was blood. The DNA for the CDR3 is TGTGCCAGCAGACAGGAGTCCAACTATGGCTACACCTTC. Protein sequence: CASRQESNYGYTF.